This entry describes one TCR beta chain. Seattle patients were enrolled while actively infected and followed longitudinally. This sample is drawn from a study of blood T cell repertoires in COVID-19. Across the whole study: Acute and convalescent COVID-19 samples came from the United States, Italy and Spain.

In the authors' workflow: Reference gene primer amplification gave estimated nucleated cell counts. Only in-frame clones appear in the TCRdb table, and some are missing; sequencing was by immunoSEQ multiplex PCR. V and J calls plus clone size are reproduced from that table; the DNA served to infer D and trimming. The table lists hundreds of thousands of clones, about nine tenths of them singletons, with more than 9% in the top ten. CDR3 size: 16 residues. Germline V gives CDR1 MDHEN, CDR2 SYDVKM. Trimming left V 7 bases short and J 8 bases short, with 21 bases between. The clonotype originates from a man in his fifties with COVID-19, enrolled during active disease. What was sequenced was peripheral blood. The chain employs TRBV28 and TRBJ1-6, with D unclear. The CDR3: CASNSYNGQAYSPLHF. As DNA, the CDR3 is TGTGCCAGCAACTCATACAACGGCCAGGCATATTCACCCCTCCACTTT.